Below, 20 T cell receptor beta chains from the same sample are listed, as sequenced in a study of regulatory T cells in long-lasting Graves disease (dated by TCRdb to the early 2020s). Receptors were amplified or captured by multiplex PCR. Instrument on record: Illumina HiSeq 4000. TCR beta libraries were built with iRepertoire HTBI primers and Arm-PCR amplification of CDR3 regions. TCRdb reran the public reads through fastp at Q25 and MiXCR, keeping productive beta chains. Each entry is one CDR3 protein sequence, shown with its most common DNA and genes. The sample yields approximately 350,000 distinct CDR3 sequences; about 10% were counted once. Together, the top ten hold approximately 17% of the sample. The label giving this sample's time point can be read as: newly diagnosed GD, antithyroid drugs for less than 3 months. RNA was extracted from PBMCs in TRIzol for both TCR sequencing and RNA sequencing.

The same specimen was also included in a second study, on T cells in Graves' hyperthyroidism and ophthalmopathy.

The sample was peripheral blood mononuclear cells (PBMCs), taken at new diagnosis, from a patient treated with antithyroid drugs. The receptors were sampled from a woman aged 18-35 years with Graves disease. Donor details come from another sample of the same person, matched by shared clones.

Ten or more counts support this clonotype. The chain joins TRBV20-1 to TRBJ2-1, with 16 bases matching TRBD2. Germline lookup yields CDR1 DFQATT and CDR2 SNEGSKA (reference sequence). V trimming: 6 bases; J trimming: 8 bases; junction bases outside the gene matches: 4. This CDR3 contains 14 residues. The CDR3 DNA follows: TGCAGTGCCCAGGGACTAGCGGGGGGGTATGAGCAGTTCTTC. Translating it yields CSAQGLAGGYEQFF.

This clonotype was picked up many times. The CDR3, as DNA: TGTGCCAGCAGTTCCCCCCGGCCCCCAGGGATCTCCTACAATGAGCAGTTCTTC. Protein: CASSSPRPPGISYNEQFF. The rearrangement uses TRBV28 and TRBJ2-1; perhaps TRBD1 as D (5 bases). The CDR3 length is 18 residues. Trimming shortened V by 4 bases and J by 0 bases, and 19 bases separated the two germline ends. Germline lookup yields CDR1 MDHEN and CDR2 SYDVKM. The full variable domain, in which reference TRBV28 and TRBJ2-1 provide the parts outside the CDR3, is DVKVTQSSRYLVKRTGEKVFLECVQDMDHENMFWYRQDPGLGLRLIYFSYDVKMKEKGDIPEGYSVSREKKERFSLILESASTNQTSMYLCASSSPRPPGISYNEQFFGPGTRLTVL.

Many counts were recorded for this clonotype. The CDR3 loop reads CASSLGGRLNQPQHF. Here the CDR3 DNA reads TGTGCCAGCAGTTTAGGTGGCAGGCTAAATCAGCCCCAGCATTTT. The chain couples TRBV28 to TRBJ1-5; D ambiguous. The V end lost 2 bases, the J end lost 4 bases, and 12 bases lay between the germline ends. The CDR3 has 15 residues. Germline loops: CDR1 MDHEN, CDR2 SYDVKM.

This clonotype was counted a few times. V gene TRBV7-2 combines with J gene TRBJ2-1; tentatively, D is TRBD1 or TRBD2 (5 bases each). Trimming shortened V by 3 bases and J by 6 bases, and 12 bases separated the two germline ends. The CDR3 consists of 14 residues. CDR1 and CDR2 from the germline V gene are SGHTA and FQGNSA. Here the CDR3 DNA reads TGTGCCAGCAGCTTCCGGGACGGTGTCAATGAGCAGTTCTTC. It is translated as CASSFRDGVNEQFF.

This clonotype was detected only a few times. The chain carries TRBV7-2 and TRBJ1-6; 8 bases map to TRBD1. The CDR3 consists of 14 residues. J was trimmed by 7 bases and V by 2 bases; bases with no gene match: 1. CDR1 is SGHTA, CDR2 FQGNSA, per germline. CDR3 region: CASSLPGGNSPLHF. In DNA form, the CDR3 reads TGTGCCAGCAGCTTACCAGGGGGCAATTCACCCCTCCACTTT. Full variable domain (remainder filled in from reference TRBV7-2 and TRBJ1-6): GAGVSQSPSNKVTEKGKDVELRCDPISGHTALYWYRQSLGQGLEFLIYFQGNSAPDKSGLPSDRFSAERTGGSVSTLTIQRTQQEDSAVYLCASSLPGGNSPLHFGNGTRLTVT.

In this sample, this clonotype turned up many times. CDR3 DNA sequence: TGTGCCAGCAGTTCGAAACAACTGGGGTCTCGCGGGGTAGCCGGGGAGCTGTTTTTT. It translates to CASSSKQLGSRGVAGELFF. The chain links TRBV12-3 or TRBV12-4 to TRBJ2-2; possibly TRBD2 for D (6 bases). V dropped 4 bases and J dropped 6 bases, with 27 bases sitting between them. The length of the CDR3 is 19 residues.

The CDR3 loop reads CASSLASGSTHYYEQYF. The CDR3 region has the DNA TGTGCCAGCAGCTTAGCTAGCGGGAGTACTCACTACTACGAGCAGTACTTC. J is TRBJ2-7 and V is TRBV7-8, with 9 bases aligning to TRBD2. The CDR3 runs 17 residues. Losses at the gene ends were 0 bases for V and 3 bases for J; bases not matched to a gene: 9. The germline V gene has CDR1 SGHVS and CDR2 FQNEAQ. Drawing the rest from reference TRBV7-8 and TRBJ2-7, the complete variable domain is GAGVSQSPRYKVAKRGQDVALRCDPISGHVSLFWYQQALGQGPEFLTYFQNEAQLDKSGLPSDRFFAERPEGSVSTLKIQRTQQEDSAVYLCASSLASGSTHYYEQYFGPGTRLTVT.

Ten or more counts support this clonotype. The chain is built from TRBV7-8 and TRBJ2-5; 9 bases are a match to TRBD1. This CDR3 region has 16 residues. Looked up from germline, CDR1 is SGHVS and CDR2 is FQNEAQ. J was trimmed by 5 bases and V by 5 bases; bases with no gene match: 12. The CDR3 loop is CASSPPGTGTRETQYF. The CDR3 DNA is TGTGCCAGCAGCCCACCCGGGACAGGGACGAGGGAGACCCAGTACTTC.

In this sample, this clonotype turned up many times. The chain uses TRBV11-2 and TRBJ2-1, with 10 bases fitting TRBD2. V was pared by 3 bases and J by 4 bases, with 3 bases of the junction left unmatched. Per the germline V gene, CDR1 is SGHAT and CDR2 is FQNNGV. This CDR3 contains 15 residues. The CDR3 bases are TGTGCCAGCAGCTTTTTAGCGGGAGGTTACAATGAGCAGTTCTTC. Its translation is CASSFLAGGYNEQFF.

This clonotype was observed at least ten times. The CDR3 DNA reads as TGCAGCGTTGCAGGGTTTTCCACAGATACGCAGTATTTT. Translated: CSVAGFSTDTQYF. The chain joins TRBV29-1 to TRBJ2-3; D might be TRBD1 (5 bases). CDR1 and CDR2 (germline): SQVTM, ANQGSEA. This CDR3 is built from 13 residues. The V and J ends lost 4 bases and 2 bases respectively, with 10 bases between them.

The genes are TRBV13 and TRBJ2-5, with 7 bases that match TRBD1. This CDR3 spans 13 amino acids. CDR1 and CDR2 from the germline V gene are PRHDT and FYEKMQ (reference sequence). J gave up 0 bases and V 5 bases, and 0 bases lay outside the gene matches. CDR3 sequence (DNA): TGTGCCAGCAGCGGGACAGACCAAGAGACCCAGTACTTC. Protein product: CASSGTDQETQYF.

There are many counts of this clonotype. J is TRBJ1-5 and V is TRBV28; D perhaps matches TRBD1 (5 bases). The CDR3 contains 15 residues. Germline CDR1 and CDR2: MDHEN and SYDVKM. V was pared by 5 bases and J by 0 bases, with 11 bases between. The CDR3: CASSPTANSNQPQHF. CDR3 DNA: TGTGCCAGCAGTCCGACAGCTAATAGCAATCAGCCCCAGCATTTT.

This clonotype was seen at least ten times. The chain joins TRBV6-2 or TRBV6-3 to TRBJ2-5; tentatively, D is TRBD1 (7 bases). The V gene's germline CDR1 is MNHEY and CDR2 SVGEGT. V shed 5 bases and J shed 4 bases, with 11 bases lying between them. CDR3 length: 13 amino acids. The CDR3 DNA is TGTGCCAGCAGTGACAGGGAGGTAGAGACCCAGTACTTC. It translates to CASSDREVETQYF.

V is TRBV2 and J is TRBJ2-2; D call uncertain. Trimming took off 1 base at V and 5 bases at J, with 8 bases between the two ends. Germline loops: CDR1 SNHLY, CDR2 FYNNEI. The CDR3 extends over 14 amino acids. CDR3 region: CASSEVLGTGELFF. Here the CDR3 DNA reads TGTGCCAGCAGTGAAGTCTTGGGAACCGGGGAGCTGTTTTTT.

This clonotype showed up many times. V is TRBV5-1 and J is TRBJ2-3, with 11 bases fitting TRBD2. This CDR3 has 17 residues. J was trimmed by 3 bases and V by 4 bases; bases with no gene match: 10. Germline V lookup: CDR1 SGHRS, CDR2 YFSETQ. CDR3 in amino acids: CASSHSLLAGATDTQYF. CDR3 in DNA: TGCGCCAGCAGCCACAGCCTACTAGCGGGGGCGACAGATACGCAGTATTTT.

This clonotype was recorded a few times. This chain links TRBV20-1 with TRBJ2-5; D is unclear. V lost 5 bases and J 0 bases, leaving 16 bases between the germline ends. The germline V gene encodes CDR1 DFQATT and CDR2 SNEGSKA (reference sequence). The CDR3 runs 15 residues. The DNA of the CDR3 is TGCAGTGCTCCCAGACCGGCGGAGTACCAAGAGACCCAGTACTTC. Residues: CSAPRPAEYQETQYF.

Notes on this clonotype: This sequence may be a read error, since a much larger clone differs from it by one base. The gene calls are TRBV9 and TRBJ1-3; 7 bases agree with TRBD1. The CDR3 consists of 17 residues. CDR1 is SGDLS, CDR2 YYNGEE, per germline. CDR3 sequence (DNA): TGTGCCAGCAGCCCTCCCGGGACAGCGAACTCTGGAAACACCATACATTTT. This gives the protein CASSPPGTANSGNTIHF. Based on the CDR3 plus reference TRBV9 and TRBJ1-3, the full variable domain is DSGVTQTPKHLITATGQRVTLRCSPRSGDLSVYWYQQSLDQGLQFLIQYYNGEERAKGNILERFSAQQFPDLHSELNLSSLELGDSALYFCASSPPGTANSGNTIHFGEGSWLTVV.

The CDR3 sequence: CASSQDLRRERNQPQHF. The CDR3 DNA reads as TGCGCCAGCAGCCAAGATTTACGGCGGGAACGGAATCAGCCCCAGCATTTT. The chain combines TRBV4-1 with TRBJ1-5; D gene uncertain. Looked up from germline, CDR1 is MGHRA and CDR2 is YSYEKL. The CDR3 covers 17 residues. Trimming pared 0 bases from V and 4 bases from J, leaving 16 bases between.

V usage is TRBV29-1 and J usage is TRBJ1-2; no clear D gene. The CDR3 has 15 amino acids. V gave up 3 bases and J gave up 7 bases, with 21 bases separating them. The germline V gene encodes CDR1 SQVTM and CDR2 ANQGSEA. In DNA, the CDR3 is TGCAGCGTTGACAGTGGACCTACGCCCGGAGGTGGCTACACCTTC. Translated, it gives CSVDSGPTPGGGYTF.

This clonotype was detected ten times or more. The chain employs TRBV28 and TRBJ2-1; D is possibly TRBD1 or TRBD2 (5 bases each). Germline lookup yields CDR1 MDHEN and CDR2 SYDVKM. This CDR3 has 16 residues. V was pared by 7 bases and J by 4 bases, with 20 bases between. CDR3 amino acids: CASNMGPLMTYNEQFF. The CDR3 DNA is TGTGCCAGCAACATGGGACCCCTTATGACTTACAATGAGCAGTTCTTC.